This T cell receptor beta chain was sequenced for a study of Graves' ophthalmopathy and Graves' hyperthyroidism. With termini counted, the CDR3 has 13 amino acids. The germline V gene has CDR1 SGHTA and CDR2 FQGTGA. As to this clonotype: What it binds is not known. Without the conserved terminal phenylalanine or tryptophan, this CDR3 likely stems from a read error. Because the CDR3's place on the DNA is in doubt, the DNA is left out and the CDR3 is given as listed by TCRdb.

Study results and caveats: With a specificity of 72.22% and a sensitivity of approximately 68%, the model predicted ophthalmopathy progression. A majority of expanded thyroid clonotypes exceeding 0.001 frequency were likewise present in blood.

The authors amplified TCR beta CDR3 regions from RNA transcripts. The workflow started with a first-round RT-PCR run with HTBI primers and then moved on to a second-round multiplex PCR. TCRdb reprocessed the multiplex PCR reads with MiXCR, giving one entry per CDR3 protein. The sample carries approximately 210,000 distinct CDR3 sequences, roughly 21% recorded once. All donors with ophthalmopathy were recorded as having moderate-to-severe activity, CAS ≥3, NOSPECS ≥4 and a duration under 3 months. PBMCs were density-gradient isolated from approximately 10 ml fresh blood. J is TRBJ1-2 and V is TRBV7-3; TRBD1 reflects the table's D call only, with no check against the DNA. The sequenced sample consisted of peripheral blood. The clonotype was recovered from a woman in her forties or fifties with Graves' ophthalmopathy. CDR3 in amino acids: CASSGTGQATLKY.